What follows is one TCR beta chain and its context. The data are from a study of blood T cell repertoires in COVID-19. Repertoires were generated with immunoSEQ multiplex PCR, while TCRdb's copy carries only in-frame clones and drops some. Of 270,000 or so clones in the sample, around 89% are singletons; the top ten hold roughly 4.3%. CDR3 size: 13 residues. In germline, CDR1 is GTSNPN, CDR2 SVGIG (reference sequence). This sequence joins TRBV30 and TRBJ2-7; TRBD2 matches at 8 bases. The source material was PBMCs or T cells enriched from blood (not recorded which). The receptor was derived from a woman in her twenties or thirties with acute COVID-19. The CDR3 region has the DNA TGTGCTACTACTAGCGGACTAACCTACGAGCAGTACTTC. It codes for CATTSGLTYEQYF. Together with reference TRBV30 and TRBJ2-7, the CDR3 gives the full variable domain: SQTIHQWPATLVQPVGSPLSLECTVEGTSNPNLYWYRQAAGRGLQLLFYSVGIGQISSEVPQNLSASRPQDRQFILSSKKLLLSDSGFYLCATTSGLTYEQYFGPGTRLTVT.